This entry lists 12 T cell receptor beta chains sequenced from one sample in a study of control samples from healthy donors and cancer patients. Clones were read by immunoSEQ multiplex PCR, and TCRdb kept only the in-frame ones, dropping some. Among 150,000 to 160,000 clones listed, 93% were seen once. The sample consisted of blood. The receptors were gathered from a man over 45 in good health.

This chain links TRBV4-1 with TRBJ2-5, with D perhaps TRBD2 (5 bases). CDR1 and CDR2 from the germline V gene are MGHRA and YSYEKL. Trimming pared 1 base from V and 3 bases from J, leaving 9 bases between. This CDR3 spans 14 amino acids. CDR3 loop: CASSQGGIEETQYF. For the CDR3, the DNA is TGCGCCAGCAGCCAAGGAGGGATTGAAGAGACCCAGTACTTC.

This clone appeared once. V and J are TRBV3-1 (or the pseudogene TRBV3-2) and TRBJ1-4; TRBD1 is a possible D gene (5 bases). The CDR3 covers 16 residues. Trimming pared 0 bases from V and 5 bases from J, leaving 13 bases between. Germline CDR1 LGHDT, CDR2 YNNKEL (reference sequence). DNA of the CDR3: TGTGCCAGCAGCCAAGATATTGGGGCGGGAAATGAAAAACTGTTTTTT. Protein: CASSQDIGAGNEKLFF.

This rearrangement joins TRBV11-3 to TRBJ2-5, with 8 nucleotides matching TRBD1. The germline gives CDR1 SGHNT, CDR2 YENEEA. The CDR3 extends over 13 amino acids. The trim removed 3 bases at V and 7 bases at J, leaving 4 bases unmatched. CDR3 residues: CASSLGQAGTQYF. DNA of the CDR3: TGTGCCAGCAGCTTGGGACAGGCCGGGACCCAGTACTTC.

The chain uses TRBV5-1 and TRBJ2-7; D possibly corresponds to TRBD2 (5 bases). CDR1 and CDR2 from the germline V gene are SGHRS and YFSETQ. This CDR3 has 14 residues. V was cut by 4 bases and J by 0 bases, with 11 bases left in between. CDR3 protein: CASSLSGSSYEQYF. For the CDR3, the DNA is TGCGCCAGCAGCCTCAGCGGTAGCTCCTACGAGCAGTACTTC.

CDR3: CASRYHGTEDSGELFF. CDR3 coding DNA: TGTGCAAGTCGCTACCACGGGACAGAGGATTCCGGGGAGCTGTTTTTT. The V and J genes are TRBV12-2 and TRBJ2-2; the table's D call TRBD1 went unverified against the DNA. TRBV12-2 is a pseudogene locus. CDR3 length equals 16 residues.

The chain has TRBV28 and TRBJ1-2; tentatively, D is TRBD1 (5 bases). The CDR3 has 14 residues. CDR1 MDHEN and CDR2 SYDVKM come from the germline V gene. The V and J ends lost 8 bases and 7 bases respectively, with 20 bases between them. In nucleotides, the CDR3 is TGTGCCAGCTCGGAGCGGGGGAAAGGGGTTGGCTACACCTTC. Its translation is CASSERGKGVGYTF.

This clone occurred once. The V gene is TRBV14, the J gene TRBJ2-7, with 7 bases lining up with TRBD1. Per the germline V gene, CDR1 is SGHDN and CDR2 is FVKESK. V was pared by 3 bases and J by 7 bases, with 15 bases of the junction left unmatched. This CDR3 is 16 amino acids long. CDR3: CASSHLKRTGLKEQYF. The DNA of the CDR3 is TGTGCCAGCAGCCACCTAAAGCGGACAGGACTGAAGGAGCAGTACTTC.

The chain combines TRBV6-1 with TRBJ1-2; D is possibly TRBD1 (6 bases). V was shortened by 2 bases and J by 3 bases, with 19 bases between the two germline ends. There are 17 residues in the CDR3. Germline values: CDR1 MNHNS, CDR2 SASEGT. CDR3 residues: CASSEYPRAGADYGYTF. The CDR3 DNA is TGTGCCAGCAGTGAATACCCGCGGGCAGGGGCGGACTATGGCTACACCTTC.

The chain joins TRBV6-1 to TRBJ1-2; no reliable D call. The length of the CDR3 is 15 residues. The germline V and J ends were trimmed by 2 bases and 4 bases, with 14 bases remaining between them. Per the germline V gene, CDR1 is MNHNS and CDR2 is SASEGT. DNA for the CDR3: TGTGCCAGCAGTGAAAGGCTGCAGTCCCGCTATGGCTACACCTTC. It is translated as CASSERLQSRYGYTF.

The chain's CDR3 is CASSPKFSYTEAFF. In nucleotides, the CDR3 is TGTGCCAGCAGCCCCAAGTTTAGCTACACTGAAGCTTTCTTT. V and J are TRBV7-2 and TRBJ1-1; D ambiguous. V dropped 5 bases and J dropped 3 bases, with 13 bases sitting between them. The CDR3 is 14 residues long. Germline V CDR1 and CDR2: SGHTA, FQGNSA.

The V gene is TRBV4-2, the J gene TRBJ2-1; D not resolved. CDR3 length: 15 amino acids. From germline, CDR1 is LGHNA and CDR2 YNFKEQ. The V end was cut by 1 base, the J end by 2 bases, with 9 bases between. The CDR3: CASSQGSHTYNEQFF. CDR3 bases: TGTGCCAGCAGCCAAGGGTCCCACACCTACAATGAGCAGTTCTTC.

The table lists this clone with a count of one. In DNA, the CDR3 is TGTGCCACCAGTGACAGGACAGGGGGGACCGGGGAGCTGTTTTTT. Translated: CATSDRTGGTGELFF. The chain combines TRBV24-1 with TRBJ2-2, with 10 bases matching TRBD1. V shed 4 bases, J shed 5 bases, and the junction held 3 bases outside the gene matches. This CDR3 has 15 residues. CDR1 is KGHDR and CDR2 is SFDVKD in the germline V gene.